This T cell receptor (beta chain) came from a study of neoadjuvant anti-PD-1 for oral cavity cancer. Study details: Around day 43, patients without progression received a fourth nivolumab dose before surgery.

Time point given: after neoadjuvant nivolumab, at surgical resection. Analysis of PBMCs was direct, with no culture step. Profiled with immunoSEQ multiplex PCR; TCRdb holds only in-frame clones, not every one. The table includes approximately 30,000 clones, roughly 85% detected once. This clone has a handful of counts. Its antigen is not known. Overall study results and limits: Higher pretreatment blood Treg/Th17 ratios correlated with higher pretreatment blood and lower post-treatment tumor TCRbeta clonality. PBMC Gini-index clonality exceeded responders' in non-responders post-nivolumab.

The germline V gene encodes CDR1 LNHDA and CDR2 SQIVND (reference sequence). V was trimmed by 5 bases and J by 6 bases, leaving 17 bases between them. The length of the CDR3 is 15 residues. The source was PBMCs, collected after nivolumab (anti-PD-1) treatment. The TCR sequence derives from a person aged 40 to 85 with oral cavity squamous cell carcinoma. The chain is built from TRBV19 and TRBJ1-5; D is ambiguous. The CDR3, as DNA: TGTGCCAGTAGTTCGGAGGGATGGGGAGGTCAGCCCCAGCATTTT. Amino acids: CASSSEGWGGQPQHF.